One and the same sample provided the 14 T cell receptor beta chains below, sequenced in a study of blood T cell repertoires in COVID-19. Libraries were prepared by immunoSEQ multiplex PCR; TCRdb keeps only in-frame clonotypes and omits some of them. The sample yields 85,000 to 130,000 clones, approximately 90% seen once. The sequenced sample consisted of peripheral blood. The receptors stem from a man aged 55 to 70 with acute or convalescent COVID-19.

The chain combines TRBV6-5 with TRBJ1-5; weak D call: TRBD1 (6 bases). CDR1 MNHEY and CDR2 SVGAGI come from the germline V gene. The CDR3 contains 15 residues. Deletions cut 5 bases from V and 2 bases from J, with 13 bases between. CDR3 nucleotide sequence: TGTGCCAGCAGTACTCGGCGGACAGGCAATCAGCCCCAGCATTTT. Amino acids: CASSTRRTGNQPQHF.

This chain uses TRBV27 with TRBJ1-2, with 9 bases that match TRBD1. The germline gives CDR1 MNHEY, CDR2 SMNVEV (reference sequence). The CDR3 is 15 amino acids. The V gene end was trimmed by 4 bases and the J gene end by 3 bases; junction bases not matched to a gene: 6. The CDR3 is CASSSGQGGHYGYTF. In DNA form, the CDR3 reads TGTGCCAGCAGTTCGGGACAGGGAGGGCACTATGGCTACACCTTC.

The gene calls are TRBV18 and TRBJ2-4, with D possibly TRBD1 on 6 matching bases. CDR3 length: 16 amino acids. Trimming took 0 bases from V and 0 from J, leaving 9 bases between them. Germline values: CDR1 KGHSH, CDR2 LQKENI. This CDR3 reads CASSPPQGLAKNIQYF. The DNA of the CDR3 is TGTGCCAGCTCACCACCGCAGGGGCTAGCCAAAAACATTCAGTACTTC.

J is TRBJ1-2 and V is TRBV4-2; 8 positions agree with TRBD1. Germline V CDR1 and CDR2: LGHNA, YNFKEQ. This CDR3 has 14 residues. The ends lost 0 bases at V and 8 bases at J; junction bases unmatched: 5. The CDR3 DNA follows: TGTGCCAGCAGCCAAGAAGGACAGGGAAGAGGCTACACCTTC. Translating it yields CASSQEGQGRGYTF.

The chain links TRBV14 to TRBJ1-5; D not resolved. V was trimmed by 4 bases and J by 0 bases, leaving 4 bases between them. Per germline, CDR1 SGHDN and CDR2 FVKESK. This CDR3 has 13 amino acids. CDR3: CASSRDSNQPQHF. Written as DNA, the CDR3 is TGTGCCAGCAGCCGCGATAGCAATCAGCCCCAGCATTTT. The entire variable domain, with the rest obtained from reference TRBV14 and TRBJ1-5, is as follows: EAGVTQFPSHSVIEKGQTVTLRCDPISGHDNLYWYRRVMGKEIKFLLHFVKESKQDESGMPNNRFLAERTGGTYSTLKVQPAELEDSGVYFCASSRDSNQPQHFGDGTRLSIL.

This rearrangement joins TRBV10-1 to TRBJ2-1, with 7 bases aligning to TRBD2. The CDR3 is 16 amino acids. CDR1 and CDR2 (germline): WNHNN, SYGVQD (reference sequence). Trimming took 3 bases from V and 7 from J; bases not matched to a gene: 12. CDR3 nucleotide sequence: TGCGCCAGCAGTGACCCGTTAGCGGGTACTTTGAATGAGCAGTTCTTC. Protein: CASSDPLAGTLNEQFF.

This clone was counted once. The chain joins TRBV6-6 to TRBJ1-3; the D gene is possibly TRBD1 (5 bases). The germline V and J ends were trimmed by 6 bases and 1 base, with 10 bases remaining between them. Per the germline V gene, CDR1 is MNHNY and CDR2 is SVGAGI (reference sequence). The CDR3 covers 14 residues. The CDR3 region has the DNA TGTGCCAGCAGCCCGGGGGGGTCTGGAAACACCATATATTTT. Translating gives CASSPGGSGNTIYF.

This clone appeared a few times. The J gene is TRBJ2-7, the V gene TRBV3-1 (or the pseudogene TRBV3-2); a possible D gene is TRBD2 (6 bases). Looked up from germline, CDR1 is LGHDT and CDR2 is YNNKEL (reference sequence). This CDR3 spans 13 amino acids. The ends were cut back, 4 bases at V and 10 bases at J, with 17 bases in the middle. The CDR3 DNA is TGTGCCAGCAGCCTTGAGGCCCGGAGGGCTCAGTACTTC. Residues: CASSLEARRAQYF.

The chain uses TRBV27 and TRBJ1-2, with a weak D call TRBD1 (6 bases). Germline values: CDR1 MNHEY, CDR2 SMNVEV (reference sequence). The CDR3 is made up of 13 amino acids. V gave up 3 bases and J gave up 5 bases, with 10 bases separating them. This CDR3 is CASSLSGEYGYTF. CDR3 DNA: TGTGCCAGCAGTTTGTCAGGGGAGTATGGCTACACCTTC.

V gene TRBV19 combines with J gene TRBJ1-6; possibly TRBD1 for D (5 bases). V gave up 6 bases and J gave up 7 bases, with 16 bases separating them. Germline V gives CDR1 LNHDA, CDR2 SQIVND (reference sequence). The length of the CDR3 is 15 residues. The CDR3 coding sequence is TGTGCCAGTAGCCCGGGGGGGGTGCGAAATTCACCCCTCCACTTT. As protein: CASSPGGVRNSPLHF.

The chain links TRBV3-1 (or the pseudogene TRBV3-2) to TRBJ2-7; no clear D gene. V was shortened by 1 base and J by 4 bases, with 2 bases between the two germline ends. CDR3 length: 11 amino acids. CDR1 is LGHDT and CDR2 is YNNKEL in the germline V gene (reference sequence). The CDR3 sequence is CASSQAYEQYF. The CDR3 DNA is TGTGCCAGCAGCCAAGCGTACGAGCAGTACTTC.

Notes on this clone: Different DNA sequences within this sample yield the same CDR3. CDR3 sequence (DNA): TGTGCCAGTAGCATCGGGACTAGCGGGTCCTACGAGCAGTACTTC. Amino acids: CASSIGTSGSYEQYF. J is TRBJ2-7 and V is TRBV19, with 12 bases aligning to TRBD2. CDR3 length equals 15 residues. V was clipped by 6 bases and J by 1 base; unmatched bases: 4. Germline V gives CDR1 LNHDA, CDR2 SQIVND (reference sequence).

CDR3: CASSPEGTPIGTQYF. The CDR3 DNA reads TGTGCCAGTAGTCCAGAGGGTACCCCGATTGGGACCCAGTACTTC. The rearrangement links TRBV19 to TRBJ2-5; a weak D match, TRBD2 (5 bases). V lost 5 bases to trimming and J lost 7 bases, with 20 bases between them. Germline-derived CDR1 and CDR2 are LNHDA and SQIVND (reference sequence). This CDR3 is built from 15 residues.

The rearrangement uses TRBV10-3 and TRBJ1-6; possibly TRBD1 for D (5 bases). Trimming cost V 8 bases and J 8 bases, with 10 bases left between them. Germline values: CDR1 ENHRY, CDR2 SYGVKD. CDR3 length: 12 amino acids. The CDR3 bases are TGTGCCATCCAGGGAGGGGATTCACCCCTCCACTTT. Amino acid sequence: CAIQGGDSPLHF.